This T cell receptor beta chain was sequenced in a study of CD8+CD57+ T cells in acquired aplastic anemia. Study context: When averaged, DNA from sorted CD4+ and CD8+ cells came to approximately 3.2 ug.

Overall study findings and caveats: CD8+ Simpson's diversity did not differ significantly between patients and controls.

Profiles of TCR beta VDJ and CDR3 were generated from a genomic DNA template. A single record per CDR3 protein comes from TCRdb applying MiXCR to the reads. The table includes approximately 260,000 distinct CDR3 sequences, roughly 82% detected once. Patients picked for sequencing had shown CD8+CD57+ cell expansion detected by flow cytometry. All patients had severe acquired aplastic anemia. The CDR3 length equals 12 residues, ends included. CDR1 is SNHLY, CDR2 FYNNEI, per germline. This clonotype was seen more than once but under ten times. Its antigen remains unknown. The conserved final phenylalanine or tryptophan is absent from the CDR3, which likely points to a read error. It is unclear where the CDR3 begins or ends on the DNA, so no DNA is shown, and the CDR3 is as TCRdb lists it.

Sequenced material: sorted CD4+, CD8+, or CD8+CD57+ T cells (not recorded which) from PBMCs. The rearrangement links TRBV2 to TRBJ1-2; the table calls TRBD1, which could not be checked here. This TCR was recovered from a human donor with aplastic anemia. CDR3 sequence reads: CASGDGGTDTQY.